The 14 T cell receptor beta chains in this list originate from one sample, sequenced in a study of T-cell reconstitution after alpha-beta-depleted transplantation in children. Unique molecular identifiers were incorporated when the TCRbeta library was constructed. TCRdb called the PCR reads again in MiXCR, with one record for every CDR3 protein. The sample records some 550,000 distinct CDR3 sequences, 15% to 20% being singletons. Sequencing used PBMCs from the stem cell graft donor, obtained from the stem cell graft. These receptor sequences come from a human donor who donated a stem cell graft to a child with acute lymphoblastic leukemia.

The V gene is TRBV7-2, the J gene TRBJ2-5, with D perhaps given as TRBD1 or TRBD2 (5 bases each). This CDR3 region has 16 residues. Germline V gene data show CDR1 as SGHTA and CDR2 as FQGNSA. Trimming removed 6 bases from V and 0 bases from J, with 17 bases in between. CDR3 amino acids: CASRPLGTSYQETQYF. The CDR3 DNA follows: TGTGCCAGCAGACCCTTAGGGACCTCGTACCAAGAGACCCAGTACTTC.

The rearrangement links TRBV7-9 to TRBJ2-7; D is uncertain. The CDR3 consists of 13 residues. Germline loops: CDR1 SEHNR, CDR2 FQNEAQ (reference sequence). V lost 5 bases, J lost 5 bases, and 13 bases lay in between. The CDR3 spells CASSPLSLHEQYF. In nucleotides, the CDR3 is TGTGCCAGCAGCCCACTTTCTTTGCACGAGCAGTACTTC. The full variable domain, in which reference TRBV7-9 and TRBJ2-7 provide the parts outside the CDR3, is DTGVSQNPRHKITKRGQNVTFRCDPISEHNRLYWYRQTLGQGPEFLTYFQNEAQLEKSRLLSDRFSAERPKGSFSTLEIQRTEQGDSAMYLCASSPLSLHEQYFGPGTRLTVT.

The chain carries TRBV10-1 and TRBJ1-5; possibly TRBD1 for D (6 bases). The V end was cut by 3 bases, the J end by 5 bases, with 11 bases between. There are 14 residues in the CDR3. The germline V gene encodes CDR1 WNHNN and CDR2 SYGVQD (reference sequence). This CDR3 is CASSERQAHQPQHF. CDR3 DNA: TGCGCCAGCAGTGAAAGACAGGCGCATCAGCCCCAGCATTTT.

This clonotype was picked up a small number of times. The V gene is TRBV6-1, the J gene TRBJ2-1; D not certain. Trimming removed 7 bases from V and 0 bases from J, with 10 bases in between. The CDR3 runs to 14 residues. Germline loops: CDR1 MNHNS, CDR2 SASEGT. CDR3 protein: CASKDGYSYNEQFF. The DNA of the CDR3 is TGTGCCAGCAAAGACGGCTACTCCTACAATGAGCAGTTCTTC.

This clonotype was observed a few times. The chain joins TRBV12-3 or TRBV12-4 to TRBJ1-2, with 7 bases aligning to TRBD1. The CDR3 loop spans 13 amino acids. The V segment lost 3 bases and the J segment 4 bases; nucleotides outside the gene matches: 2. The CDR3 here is CASSFGQVYGYTF. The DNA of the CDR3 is TGTGCCAGCAGTTTTGGACAGGTCTATGGCTACACCTTC.

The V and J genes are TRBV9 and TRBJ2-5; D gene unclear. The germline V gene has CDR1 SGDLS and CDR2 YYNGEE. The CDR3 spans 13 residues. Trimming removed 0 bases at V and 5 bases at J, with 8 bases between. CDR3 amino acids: CASSVEGRETQYF. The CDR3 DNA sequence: TGTGCCAGCAGCGTAGAGGGTAGGGAGACCCAGTACTTC.

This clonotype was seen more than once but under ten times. CDR3: CASSKAFSGRGKGELFF. The CDR3 bases are TGTGCCAGCAGCAAGGCCTTTAGCGGGAGAGGGAAGGGGGAGCTGTTTTTT. The V and J genes are TRBV11-2 and TRBJ2-2; 9 positions agree with TRBD2. The length of the CDR3 is 17 residues. V was clipped by 5 bases and J by 8 bases; unmatched bases: 15. CDR1 and CDR2 from the germline V gene are SGHAT and FQNNGV.

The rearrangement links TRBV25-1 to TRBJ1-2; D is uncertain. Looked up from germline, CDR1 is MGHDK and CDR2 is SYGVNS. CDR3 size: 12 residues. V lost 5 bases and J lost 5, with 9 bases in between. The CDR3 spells CASSLQEYGYTF. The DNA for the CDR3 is TGTGCCAGCAGTCTGCAGGAGTATGGCTACACCTTC.

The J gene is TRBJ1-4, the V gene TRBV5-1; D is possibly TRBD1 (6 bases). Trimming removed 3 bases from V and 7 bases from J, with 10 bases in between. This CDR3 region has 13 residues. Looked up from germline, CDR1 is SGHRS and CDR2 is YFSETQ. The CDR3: CASSSRGIEKLFF. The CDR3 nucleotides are TGCGCCAGCAGCTCAAGGGGGATTGAAAAACTGTTTTTT.

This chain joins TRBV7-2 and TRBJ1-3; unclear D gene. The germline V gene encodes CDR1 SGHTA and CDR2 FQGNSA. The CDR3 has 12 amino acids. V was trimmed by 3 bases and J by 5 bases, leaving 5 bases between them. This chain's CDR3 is CASSFSRNTIYF. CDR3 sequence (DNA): TGTGCCAGCAGCTTCTCCAGAAACACCATATATTTT.

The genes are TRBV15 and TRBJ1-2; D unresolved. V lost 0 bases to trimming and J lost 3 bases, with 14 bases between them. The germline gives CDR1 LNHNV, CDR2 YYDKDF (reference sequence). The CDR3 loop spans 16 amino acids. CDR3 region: CATSRDKTWADYGYTF. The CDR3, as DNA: TGTGCCACCAGCAGAGATAAGACCTGGGCTGACTATGGCTACACCTTC.

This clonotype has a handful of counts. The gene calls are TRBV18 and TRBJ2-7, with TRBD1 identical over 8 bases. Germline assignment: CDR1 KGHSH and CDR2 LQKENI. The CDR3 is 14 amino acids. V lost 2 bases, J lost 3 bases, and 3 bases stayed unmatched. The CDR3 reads CASSPGDRFYEQYF. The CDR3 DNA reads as TGTGCCAGCTCACCAGGGGACAGGTTCTACGAGCAGTACTTC.

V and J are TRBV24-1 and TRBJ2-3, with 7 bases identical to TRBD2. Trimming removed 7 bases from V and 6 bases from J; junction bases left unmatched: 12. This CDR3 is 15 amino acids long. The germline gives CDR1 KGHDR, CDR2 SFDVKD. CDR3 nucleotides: TGTGCCACCAGGCCGCGAGCGGGATATGGGGATACGCAGTATTTT. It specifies CATRPRAGYGDTQYF.

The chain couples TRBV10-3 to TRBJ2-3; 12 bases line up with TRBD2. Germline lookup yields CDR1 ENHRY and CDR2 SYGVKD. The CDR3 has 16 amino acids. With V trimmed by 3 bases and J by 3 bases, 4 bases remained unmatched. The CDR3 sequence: CAISDRTSGKTDTQYF. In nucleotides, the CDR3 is TGTGCCATCAGTGACAGGACTAGCGGGAAAACAGATACGCAGTATTTT.